This T cell receptor (beta chain) originates from a study of T cell responses to AZD1222 COVID-19 vaccine. Overall study findings and caveats: Targets within unmutated variant regions were reportedly found for nearly half of spike-specific TCRs.

Second-dose intervals of approximately 4 or approximately 12 weeks were pooled. This CDR3 is built from 14 residues. The germline CDR1 and CDR2 sequences are SQVTM and ANQGSEA. V shed 7 bases, J shed 5 bases, and the junction held 9 bases outside the gene matches. A remark on this clone: The antigen remains undetermined.

This table comes from immunoSEQ multiplex PCR, and its TCRdb copy is limited to in-frame clones, with some not included. Of approximately 79,000 clones listed, 83% are singletons. The clonotype was recovered from an adult who received the AZD1222 COVID-19 vaccine. This chain uses TRBV29-1 with TRBJ2-1; 9 bases map to TRBD2. Here the sequenced sample was peripheral blood, taken 28 days after the second AZD1222 dose. The CDR3 sequence: CSAQWLAGNNEQFF. In DNA, the CDR3 is TGCAGCGCCCAGTGGCTAGCGGGAAACAATGAGCAGTTCTTC.